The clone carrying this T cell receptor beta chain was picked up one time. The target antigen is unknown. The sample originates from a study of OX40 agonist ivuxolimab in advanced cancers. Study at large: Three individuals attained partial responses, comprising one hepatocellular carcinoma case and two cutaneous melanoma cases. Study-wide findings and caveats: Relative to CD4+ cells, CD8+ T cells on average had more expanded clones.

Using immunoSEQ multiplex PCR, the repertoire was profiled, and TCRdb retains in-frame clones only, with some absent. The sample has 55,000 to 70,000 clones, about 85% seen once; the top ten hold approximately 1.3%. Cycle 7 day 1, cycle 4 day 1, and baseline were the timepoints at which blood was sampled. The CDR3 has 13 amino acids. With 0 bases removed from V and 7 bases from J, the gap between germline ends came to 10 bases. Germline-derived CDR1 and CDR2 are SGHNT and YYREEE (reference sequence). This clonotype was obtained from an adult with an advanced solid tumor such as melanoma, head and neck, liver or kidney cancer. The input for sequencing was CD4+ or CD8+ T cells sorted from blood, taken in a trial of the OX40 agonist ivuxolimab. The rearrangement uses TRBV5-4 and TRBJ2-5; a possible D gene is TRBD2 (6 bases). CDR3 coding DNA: TGTGCCAGCAGCTTGGGAGGGCGGGGGACCCAGTACTTC. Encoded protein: CASSLGGRGTQYF.